The clone carrying this T cell receptor beta chain was seen a single time. What it binds is unknown. This record belongs to a study of cytomegalovirus exposure and HLA in healthy donors. General observations from the study: Cytomegalovirus association was assigned to 170 or so TCR beta chains.

The CDR3 has 15 residues. Looked up from germline, CDR1 is MNHEY and CDR2 is SVGAGI. J was trimmed by 5 bases and V by 2 bases; bases with no gene match: 4. Some clones are missing from TCRdb's copy, which holds only in-frame ones; the method was immunoSEQ multiplex PCR. In the table there are about 110,000 clones, around 95% of which are singletons. Sequenced: PBMCs. This chain connects TRBV6-5 to TRBJ2-7, with 12 bases matching TRBD1. The source of this sequence is a woman aged 18-30 years in good health and CMV-seronegative. CDR3 coding DNA: TGTGCCAGCAGTTACCGGGGACAGGGGGCACACGAGCAGTACTTC. This codes for CASSYRGQGAHEQYF.